Below, 14 T cell receptor beta chains from the same sample are listed, as sequenced in a study of cytomegalovirus exposure and HLA in healthy donors. With 60 Vbeta and 13 Jbeta primers, the PCR was carried out. Clones were sequenced by immunoSEQ multiplex PCR, and TCRdb holds only the in-frame ones, with some missing. The sample lists under 150,000 clones; 70% to 85% were seen once. What was sequenced was PBMCs. The origin of the receptors is a boy aged 2 to 10 in good health and CMV-seronegative.

This clone was counted once. The V gene is TRBV5-1, the J gene TRBJ1-1; a weak D match, TRBD1 (6 bases). Trimming removed 4 bases from V and 0 bases from J, with 16 bases in between. Germline CDR1 reads SGHRS; CDR2 reads YFSETQ. The length of the CDR3 is 16 residues. CDR3 bases: TGCGCCAGCAGCCCAAGGACAGCAGTCGTGAACACTGAAGCTTTCTTT. Translation: CASSPRTAVVNTEAFF.

This chain links TRBV13 with TRBJ2-7; a possible D gene is TRBD1 (5 bases). Per germline, CDR1 PRHDT and CDR2 FYEKMQ (reference sequence). The CDR3 is 12 residues long. Trimming shortened V by 3 bases and J by 4 bases, and 7 bases separated the two germline ends. CDR3 sequence reads: CASSFAGYEQYF. CDR3 sequence (DNA): TGTGCCAGCAGCTTTGCAGGGTACGAGCAGTACTTC.

This chain links TRBV7-6 with TRBJ2-5; D is possibly TRBD2 (7 bases). Germline V gene lookup returns CDR1 SGHVS and CDR2 FNYEAQ. The V gene lost 5 bases and the J gene lost 4 bases, with 20 bases spanning the gap. The CDR3 sequence is 16 residues long. Here the CDR3 reads CASSPGLKGGPETQYF. The CDR3 DNA sequence: TGTGCCAGCAGCCCCGGTCTGAAGGGGGGGCCAGAGACCCAGTACTTC.

V gene TRBV29-1 combines with J gene TRBJ2-5, with 9 positions matching TRBD2. With 4 bases clipped from V and 1 base from J, the junction kept 4 bases outside the gene matches. The CDR3 covers 14 residues. Germline assignment: CDR1 SQVTM and CDR2 ANQGSEA. The chain's CDR3 is CSVGSGGLQETQYF. In nucleotides, the CDR3 is TGCAGCGTTGGAAGCGGGGGGCTCCAAGAGACCCAGTACTTC. The full variable domain, with the rest looked up from reference TRBV29-1 and TRBJ2-5, is SAVISQKPSRDICQRGTSLTIQCQVDSQVTMMFWYRQQPGQSLTLIATANQGSEATYESGFVIDKFPISRPNLTFSTLTVSNMSPEDSSIYLCSVGSGGLQETQYFGPGTRLLVL.

In its sample, this clone was seen once. The chain employs TRBV7-9 and TRBJ2-3; TRBD2 agrees at 10 bases. Trimming took 5 bases from V and 0 from J; bases not matched to a gene: 8. This CDR3 contains 17 residues. The germline CDR1 and CDR2 sequences are SEHNR and FQNEAQ (reference sequence). The CDR3 spells CASSPTLAGTSTDTQYF. DNA for the CDR3: TGTGCCAGCAGCCCAACACTAGCGGGGACTAGCACAGATACGCAGTATTTT.

This chain links TRBV7-8 with TRBJ2-7; the D is unclear. This CDR3 is built from 14 residues. The V gene's germline CDR1 is SGHVS and CDR2 FQNEAQ. V was shortened by 2 bases and J by 1 base, with 9 bases between the two germline ends. CDR3 coding DNA: TGTGCCAGCAGCTTATCGAGGAAATCCTACGAGCAGTACTTC. Translating it yields CASSLSRKSYEQYF.

A few counts support this clone. The chain is built from TRBV2 and TRBJ1-1; D is undetermined. In germline, CDR1 is SNHLY, CDR2 FYNNEI. V lost 2 bases to trimming and J lost 1 base, with 11 bases between them. The CDR3 contains 15 residues. CDR3 sequence: CASSERQRRNTEAFF. CDR3 in DNA: TGTGCCAGCAGTGAAAGACAACGCCGGAACACTGAAGCTTTCTTT.

The genes are TRBV19 and TRBJ2-4; the D gene is possibly TRBD2 (5 bases). The length of the CDR3 is 15 residues. Germline CDR1 LNHDA, CDR2 SQIVND (reference sequence). V lost 1 base and J 0 bases, leaving 7 bases between the germline ends. This chain's CDR3 is CASSIVGRAKNIQYF. The CDR3 DNA reads as TGTGCCAGTAGTATAGTGGGGAGAGCCAAAAACATTCAGTACTTC.

This chain connects TRBV7-6 to TRBJ2-3, with 7 bases that match TRBD2. The V gene's germline CDR1 is SGHVS and CDR2 FNYEAQ. V trimming: 1 base; J trimming: 2 bases; junction bases outside the gene matches: 3. The CDR3 has 15 amino acids. CDR3 bases: TGTGCCAGCAGCTTAGGGGGGGGATTCACAGATACGCAGTATTTT. This translates into CASSLGGGFTDTQYF.

Only one count was recorded for this clone. The V and J genes are TRBV4-1 and TRBJ2-5; weak D call: TRBD2 (6 bases). V shed 2 bases and J shed 5 bases, with 18 bases lying between them. Germline CDR1 MGHRA, CDR2 YSYEKL. This CDR3 is 16 amino acids long. The CDR3 protein is CASSQPGTPLRETQYF. The CDR3, as DNA: TGCGCCAGCAGCCAACCCGGGACTCCCCTAAGGGAGACCCAGTACTTC.

V usage is TRBV6-4 and J usage is TRBJ1-1; possible D gene TRBD1, 6 bases. CDR3 length: 15 residues. V was shortened by 2 bases and J by 4 bases, with 14 bases between the two germline ends. Germline CDR1 MRHNA, CDR2 SNTAGT. CDR3 sequence: CASSDNGGGGTEAFF. CDR3 DNA sequence: TGTGCCAGCAGTGACAACGGGGGAGGGGGCACTGAAGCTTTCTTT.

The chain joins TRBV6-5 to TRBJ2-5; D gene unclear. This CDR3 contains 14 residues. The V and J ends lost 6 bases and 5 bases respectively, with 16 bases between them. Germline CDR1 reads MNHEY; CDR2 reads SVGAGI. The CDR3 loop reads CASSEVKAPETQYF. CDR3 nucleotide sequence: TGTGCCAGCAGCGAAGTCAAAGCGCCGGAGACCCAGTACTTC.

This chain uses TRBV6-4 with TRBJ2-3, with D possibly TRBD2 on 5 matching bases. Trimming stripped 0 bases from V and 8 bases from J, with 12 bases between. This CDR3 spans 14 amino acids. The germline CDR1 and CDR2 sequences are MRHNA and SNTAGT. CDR3 coding DNA: TGTGCCAGCAGTGACTCGGAGGATCTGGGTACGCAGTATTTT. Residues: CASSDSEDLGTQYF.

The chain employs TRBV27 and TRBJ2-1; 9 nucleotides agree with TRBD2. The CDR3 is made up of 16 amino acids. CDR1 MNHEY and CDR2 SMNVEV come from the germline V gene (reference sequence). The V segment lost 5 bases and the J segment 6 bases; nucleotides outside the gene matches: 11. The CDR3 DNA is TGTGCCAGCAGTGGAACTAGCGGGCCCTGGAGCAATGAGCAGTTCTTC. It codes for CASSGTSGPWSNEQFF.